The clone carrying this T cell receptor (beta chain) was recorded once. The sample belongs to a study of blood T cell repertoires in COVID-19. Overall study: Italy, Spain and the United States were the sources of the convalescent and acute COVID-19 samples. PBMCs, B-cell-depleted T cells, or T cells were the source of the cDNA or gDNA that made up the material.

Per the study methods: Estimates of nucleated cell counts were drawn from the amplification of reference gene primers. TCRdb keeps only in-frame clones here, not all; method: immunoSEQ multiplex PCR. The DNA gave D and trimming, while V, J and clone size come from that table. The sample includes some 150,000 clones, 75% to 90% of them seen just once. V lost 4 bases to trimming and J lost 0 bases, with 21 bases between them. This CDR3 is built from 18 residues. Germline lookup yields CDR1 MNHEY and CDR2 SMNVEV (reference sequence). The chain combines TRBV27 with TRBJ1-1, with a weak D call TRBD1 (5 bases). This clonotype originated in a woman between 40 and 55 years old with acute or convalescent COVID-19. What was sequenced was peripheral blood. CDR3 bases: TGTGCCAGCAGTTCCCGAGTGACAGATATAGTTCTGAACACTGAAGCTTTCTTT. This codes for CASSSRVTDIVLNTEAFF.